Listed here are 13 T cell receptor beta chains from one sample, sequenced in a study of glioma-infiltrating T cells. Amplification of TCR alpha and beta CDR3 regions from RNA used iRepertoire nested multiplex PCR. TCRdb processed the multiplex PCR reads anew with MiXCR; each CDR3 protein has one entry. Here the sample spans 100,000 to 150,000 distinct CDR3 sequences, around 25% being singletons. What was sequenced was glioma tissue, nonneoplastic brain tissue, or PBMCs (not recorded which). All receptors derive from a human donor with low-grade glioma or glioblastoma, undergoing nonglioma brain surgery, or in good health (not recorded which).

This clonotype was counted a few times. The V gene is TRBV3-1, the J gene TRBJ1-1; TRBD1 might be the D (5 bases). The V end was cut by 5 bases, the J end by 8 bases, with 15 bases between. This CDR3 is built from 13 residues. The germline V gene encodes CDR1 LGHDT and CDR2 YNNKEL (reference sequence). CDR3 sequence (DNA): TGTGCCAGCAGCGACCTTGACAGCGGGGAAGCTTTCTTT. As protein: CASSDLDSGEAFF.

This clonotype was counted many times. The chain links TRBV20-1 to TRBJ2-7; D is possibly TRBD2 (5 bases). Trimming took off 1 base at V and 6 bases at J, with 19 bases between the two ends. Per germline, CDR1 DFQATT and CDR2 SNEGSKA (reference sequence). The CDR3 length is 15 residues. Here the CDR3 DNA reads TGCAGTGCTAGAGTCAGGCAGGACTCCCCCTCCGAGCAGTACGTC. Amino acid sequence: CSARVRQDSPSEQYV.

This clonotype was seen ten or more times. The V call is TRBV6-6, the J call TRBJ2-2; D is unclear. V was shortened by 2 bases and J by 0 bases, with 7 bases between the two germline ends. Germline values: CDR1 MNHNY, CDR2 SVGAGI (reference sequence). The CDR3 has 15 residues. CDR3 in DNA: TGTGCCAGCAGTTACAAGGGAACGAACACCGGGGAGCTGTTTTTT. Translating gives CASSYKGTNTGELFF.

The chain joins TRBV6-6 to TRBJ1-5; D gene uncertain. Trimming pared 2 bases from V and 3 bases from J, leaving 14 bases between. Germline loops: CDR1 MNHNY, CDR2 SVGAGI (reference sequence). The length of the CDR3 is 16 residues. CDR3 coding DNA: TGTGCCAGCAGTTACCCGTCGTCTGGATCCAATCAGCCCCAGCATTTT. Translated, it gives CASSYPSSGSNQPQHF.

The rearrangement joins TRBV3-1 to TRBJ2-5; D is undetermined. Germline V gene lookup returns CDR1 LGHDT and CDR2 YNNKEL (reference sequence). The CDR3 runs 15 residues. V was clipped by 0 bases and J by 1 base, with 9 bases between them. The CDR3 DNA follows: TGTGCCAGCAGCCAAGAGTTCTTATTCCAAGAGACCCAGTACTTC. Its translation: CASSQEFLFQETQYF.

The table lists this clonotype with many counts. The rearrangement joins TRBV27 to TRBJ1-6; unclear D gene. V was cut by 6 bases and J by 12 bases, with 24 bases left in between. The CDR3 covers 16 residues. Germline values: CDR1 MNHEY, CDR2 SMNVEV (reference sequence). CDR3 protein: CASSPEVLDPRGPLHF. The CDR3 nucleotides are TGTGCCAGCAGCCCAGAGGTGCTGGACCCACGCGGACCCCTCCACTTT.

This clonotype has a count of ten or more. This chain uses TRBV28 with TRBJ2-1; D uncertain. With 3 bases removed from V and 2 bases from J, the gap between germline ends came to 8 bases. Germline CDR1 MDHEN, CDR2 SYDVKM. The length of the CDR3 is 14 residues. The CDR3 sequence: CASSLGNPYNEQFF. As DNA, the CDR3 is TGTGCCAGCAGTTTGGGTAACCCCTACAATGAGCAGTTCTTC.

This clonotype has just a few counts. The gene calls are TRBV12-3 or TRBV12-4 and TRBJ1-2; TRBD1 might be the D (5 bases). The germline V and J ends were trimmed by 7 bases and 5 bases, with 17 bases remaining between them. This CDR3 region has 14 residues. CDR3 loop: CASKHSRAPYGYTF. The DNA of the CDR3 is TGTGCCAGCAAGCACAGCAGGGCACCATATGGCTACACCTTC.

This clonotype was counted many times. The chain recombines TRBV7-2 with TRBJ2-3; D remains ambiguous. The CDR3 extends over 14 amino acids. The germline gives CDR1 SGHTA, CDR2 FQGNSA. V was cut by 3 bases and J by 6 bases, with 13 bases left in between. The CDR3 loop is CASSLIENPDTQYF. The DNA of the CDR3 is TGTGCCAGCAGCTTGATCGAGAACCCGGATACGCAGTATTTT. The full variable domain, its missing parts supplied by reference TRBV7-2 and TRBJ2-3, is GAGVSQSPSNKVTEKGKDVELRCDPISGHTALYWYRQSLGQGLEFLIYFQGNSAPDKSGLPSDRFSAERTGGSVSTLTIQRTQQEDSAVYLCASSLIENPDTQYFGPGTRLTVL.

This clonotype was counted a few times. The chain carries TRBV5-1 and TRBJ1-1, with TRBD1 as a possible D gene (5 bases). CDR3 length: 13 residues. V lost 4 bases and J 3 bases, leaving 10 bases between the germline ends. Germline V CDR1 and CDR2: SGHRS, YFSETQ. The CDR3 protein is CASSVRDDTEAFF. In nucleotides, the CDR3 is TGCGCCAGCAGCGTCAGGGACGACACTGAAGCTTTCTTT.

The chain carries TRBV4-1 and TRBJ2-3, with TRBD2 matching over 9 bases. The length of the CDR3 is 16 residues. Trimming cost V 0 bases and J 3 bases; bases outside gene matches: 4. Germline V gene lookup returns CDR1 MGHRA and CDR2 YSYEKL. The CDR3 region is CASSQEGSGGTDTQYF. The DNA for the CDR3 is TGCGCCAGCAGCCAAGAGGGTAGCGGGGGAACAGATACGCAGTATTTT.

Details on this clonotype: A junction boundary mismatches the germline segment, possibly from a read error. The rearrangement joins TRBV7-9 to TRBJ1-1; D call uncertain. The CDR3 is made up of 13 amino acids. Germline loops: CDR1 SEHNR, CDR2 FQNEAQ (reference sequence). The CDR3 sequence is CAGSRASALEAFF. Written as DNA, the CDR3 is TGTGCCGGCAGCCGAGCCTCGGCTCTTGAAGCTTTCTTT.

The CDR3 here is CASRSSFVSGFQYF. CDR3 bases: TGTGCCAGCAGGTCCAGCTTCGTTAGCGGGTTTCAGTACTTC. This chain connects TRBV28 to TRBJ2-4, with TRBD2 matching over 7 bases. The CDR3 has 14 amino acids. In germline, CDR1 is MDHEN, CDR2 SYDVKM. J was trimmed by 11 bases and V by 6 bases; bases with no gene match: 13.